This T cell receptor (beta chain) was sequenced in a study of blood T cell repertoires in COVID-19. Study-level background: Whether acute or convalescent, the COVID-19 samples came from the United States, Italy and Spain. T cells, B-cell-depleted T cells, or PBMCs provided the cDNA or gDNA that served as material.

Study processing details: Using reference gene primer amplification, nucleated cell counts were estimated. The protocol was immunoSEQ multiplex PCR, while the TCRdb copy is restricted to in-frame clones and leaves out a portion. That table is the source of V, J and clone size, and D and trimming were worked out from the DNA. The data show 180,000 or so clones, 65% to 90% seen once. The CDR3 is 12 residues long. V was pared by 5 bases and J by 11 bases, with 8 bases of the junction left unmatched. Germline assignment: CDR1 SEHNR and CDR2 FQNEAQ (reference sequence). The clonotype was recovered from a man in his sixties with acute or convalescent COVID-19. The genes are TRBV7-9 and TRBJ1-2; 7 bases map to TRBD1. Sequenced material: peripheral blood. CDR3 sequence: CASSLDRARYTF. Here the CDR3 DNA reads TGTGCCAGCAGCCTAGACAGGGCGAGGTACACCTTC.